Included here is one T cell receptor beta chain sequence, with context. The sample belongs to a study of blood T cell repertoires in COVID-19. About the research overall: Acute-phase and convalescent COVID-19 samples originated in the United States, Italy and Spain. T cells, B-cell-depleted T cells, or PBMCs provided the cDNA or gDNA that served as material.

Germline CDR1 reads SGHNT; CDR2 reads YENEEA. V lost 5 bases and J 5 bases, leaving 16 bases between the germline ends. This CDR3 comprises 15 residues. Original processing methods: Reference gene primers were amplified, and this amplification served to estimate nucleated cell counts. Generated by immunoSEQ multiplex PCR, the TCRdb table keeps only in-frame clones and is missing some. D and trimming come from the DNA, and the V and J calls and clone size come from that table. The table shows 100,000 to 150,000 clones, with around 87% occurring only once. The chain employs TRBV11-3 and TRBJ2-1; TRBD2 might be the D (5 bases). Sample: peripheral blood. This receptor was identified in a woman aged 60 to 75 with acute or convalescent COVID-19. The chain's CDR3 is CASSPHERENNEQFF. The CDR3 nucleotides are TGTGCCAGCAGCCCCCACGAGAGGGAGAACAATGAGCAGTTCTTC.